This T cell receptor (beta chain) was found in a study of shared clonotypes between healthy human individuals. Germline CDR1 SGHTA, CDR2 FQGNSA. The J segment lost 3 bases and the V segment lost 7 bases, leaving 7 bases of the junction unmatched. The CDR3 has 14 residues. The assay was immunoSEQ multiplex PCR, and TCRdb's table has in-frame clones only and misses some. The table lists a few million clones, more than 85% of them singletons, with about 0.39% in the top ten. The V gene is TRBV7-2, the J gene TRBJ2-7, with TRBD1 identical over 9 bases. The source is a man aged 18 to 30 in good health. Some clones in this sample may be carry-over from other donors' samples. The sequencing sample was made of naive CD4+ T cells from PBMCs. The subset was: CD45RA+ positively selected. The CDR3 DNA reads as TGTGCCAGCACCCCGACAGGGGGAGGCTACGAGCAGTACTTC. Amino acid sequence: CASTPTGGGYEQYF. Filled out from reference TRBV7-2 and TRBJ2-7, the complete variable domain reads GAGVSQSPSNKVTEKGKDVELRCDPISGHTALYWYRQSLGQGLEFLIYFQGNSAPDKSGLPSDRFSAERTGGSVSTLTIQRTQQEDSAVYLCASTPTGGGYEQYFGPGTRLTVT.